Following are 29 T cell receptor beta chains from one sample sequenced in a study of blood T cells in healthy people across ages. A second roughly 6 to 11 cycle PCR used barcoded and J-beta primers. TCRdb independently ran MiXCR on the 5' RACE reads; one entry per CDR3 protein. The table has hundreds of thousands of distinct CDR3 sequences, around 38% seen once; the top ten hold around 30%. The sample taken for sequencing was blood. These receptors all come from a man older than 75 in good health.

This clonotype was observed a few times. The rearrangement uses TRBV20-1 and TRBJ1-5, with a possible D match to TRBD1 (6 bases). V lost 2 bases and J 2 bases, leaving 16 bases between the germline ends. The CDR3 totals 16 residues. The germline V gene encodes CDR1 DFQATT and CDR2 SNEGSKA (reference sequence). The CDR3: CSARQDSAGGNQPQHF. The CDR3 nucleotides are TGCAGTGCTAGACAGGACAGCGCCGGGGGCAATCAGCCCCAGCATTTT.

The CDR3 here is CASGEVGETQYF. The CDR3 DNA reads as TGTGCAAGTGGGGAGGTCGGAGAGACCCAGTACTTC. The V and J genes are TRBV7-9 and TRBJ2-7, with D possibly TRBD2 on 6 matching bases. The closer fit of TRBJ2-5 to the DNA end suggests the J call may be wrong. Looked up from germline, CDR1 is SEHNR and CDR2 is FQNEAQ (reference sequence). The CDR3 has 12 residues.

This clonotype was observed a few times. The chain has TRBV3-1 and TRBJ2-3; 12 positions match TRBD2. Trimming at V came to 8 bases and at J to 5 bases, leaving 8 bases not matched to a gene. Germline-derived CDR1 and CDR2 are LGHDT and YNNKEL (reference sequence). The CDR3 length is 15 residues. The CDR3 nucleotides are TGTGCCAGCGGGGCTAGCGGGGGGGCCAAAGATACGCAGTATTTT. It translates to CASGASGGAKDTQYF.

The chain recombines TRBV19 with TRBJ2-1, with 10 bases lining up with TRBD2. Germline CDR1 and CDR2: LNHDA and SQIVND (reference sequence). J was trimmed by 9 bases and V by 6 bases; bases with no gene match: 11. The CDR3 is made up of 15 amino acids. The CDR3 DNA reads TGTGCCAGTAGGAGCCAGCGGGAGGGCCAGATTGAGCAGTTCTTC. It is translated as CASRSQREGQIEQFF.

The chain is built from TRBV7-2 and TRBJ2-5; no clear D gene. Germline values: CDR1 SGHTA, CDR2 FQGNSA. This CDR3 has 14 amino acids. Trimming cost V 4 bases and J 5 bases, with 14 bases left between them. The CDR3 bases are TGTGCCAGCAGCTCAACCAGGAGTGGGGAGACCCAGTACTTC. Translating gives CASSSTRSGETQYF.

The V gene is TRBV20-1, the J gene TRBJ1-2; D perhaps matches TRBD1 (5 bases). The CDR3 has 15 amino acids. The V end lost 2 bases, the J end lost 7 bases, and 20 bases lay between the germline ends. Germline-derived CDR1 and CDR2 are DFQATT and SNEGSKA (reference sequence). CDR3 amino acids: CSARRGTGGPGGYTF. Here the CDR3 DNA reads TGCAGTGCTAGACGGGGGACGGGAGGACCAGGTGGCTACACCTTC.

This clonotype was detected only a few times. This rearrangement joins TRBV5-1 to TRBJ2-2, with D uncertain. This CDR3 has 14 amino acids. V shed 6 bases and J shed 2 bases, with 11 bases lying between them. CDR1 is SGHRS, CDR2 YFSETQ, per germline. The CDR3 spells CASKQIQNTGELFF. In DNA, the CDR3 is TGCGCCAGCAAACAGATCCAAAACACCGGGGAGCTGTTTTTT.

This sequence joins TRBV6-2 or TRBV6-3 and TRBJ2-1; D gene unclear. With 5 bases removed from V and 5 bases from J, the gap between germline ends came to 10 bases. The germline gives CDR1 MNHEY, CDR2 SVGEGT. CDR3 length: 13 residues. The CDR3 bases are TGTGCCAGCAGTGACGGCCAGAACAATGAGCAGTTCTTC. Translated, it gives CASSDGQNNEQFF.

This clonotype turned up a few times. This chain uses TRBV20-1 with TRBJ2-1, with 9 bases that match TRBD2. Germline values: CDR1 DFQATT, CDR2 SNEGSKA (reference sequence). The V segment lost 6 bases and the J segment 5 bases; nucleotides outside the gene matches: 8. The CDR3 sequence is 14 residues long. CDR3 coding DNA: TGCAGTGCCCCGGGACTAGCATCCCACAATGAGCAGTTCTTC. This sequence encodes CSAPGLASHNEQFF.

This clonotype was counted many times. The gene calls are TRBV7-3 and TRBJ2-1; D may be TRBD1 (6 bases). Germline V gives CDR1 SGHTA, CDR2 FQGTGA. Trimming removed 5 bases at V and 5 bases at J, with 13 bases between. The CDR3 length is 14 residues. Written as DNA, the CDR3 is TGTGCCAGCAGCCCCCCAGGGGCGGACAATGAGCAGTTCTTC. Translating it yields CASSPPGADNEQFF.

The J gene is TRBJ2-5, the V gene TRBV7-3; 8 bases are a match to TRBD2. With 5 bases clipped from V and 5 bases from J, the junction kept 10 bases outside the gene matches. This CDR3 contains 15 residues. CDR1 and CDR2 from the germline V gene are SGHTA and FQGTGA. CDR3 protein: CASSPAGLGGETQYF. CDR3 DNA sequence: TGTGCCAGCAGCCCTGCGGGACTAGGAGGGGAGACCCAGTACTTC.

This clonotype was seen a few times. CDR3 sequence reads: CASSLGGAGRTDTQYF. DNA for the CDR3: TGTGCCAGCAGCTTAGGGGGAGCGGGGAGAACAGATACGCAGTATTTT. The V and J genes are TRBV7-2 and TRBJ2-3, with 7 nucleotides matching TRBD2. CDR1 and CDR2 from the germline V gene are SGHTA and FQGNSA. Trimming removed 1 base from V and 3 bases from J; junction bases left unmatched: 7. This CDR3 comprises 16 residues.

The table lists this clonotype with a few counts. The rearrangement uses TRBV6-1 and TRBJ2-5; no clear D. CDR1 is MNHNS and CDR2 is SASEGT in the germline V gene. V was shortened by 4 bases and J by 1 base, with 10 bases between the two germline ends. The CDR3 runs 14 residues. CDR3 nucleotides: TGTGCCAGCAGTGTAGTTTGGCGCCAAGAGACCCAGTACTTC. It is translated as CASSVVWRQETQYF.

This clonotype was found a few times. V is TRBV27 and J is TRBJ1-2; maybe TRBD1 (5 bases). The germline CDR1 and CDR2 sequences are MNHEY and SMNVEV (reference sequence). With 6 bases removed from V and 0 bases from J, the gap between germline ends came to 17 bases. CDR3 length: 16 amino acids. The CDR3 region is CASRETWATANYGYTF. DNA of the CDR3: TGTGCCAGCAGGGAGACATGGGCGACAGCTAACTATGGCTACACCTTC.

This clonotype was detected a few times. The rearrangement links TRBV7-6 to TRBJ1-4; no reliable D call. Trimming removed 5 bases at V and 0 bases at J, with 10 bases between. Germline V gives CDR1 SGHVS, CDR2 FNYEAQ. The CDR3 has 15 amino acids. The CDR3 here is CASSLGPSTNEKLFF. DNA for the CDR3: TGTGCCAGCAGCCTAGGACCTTCAACTAATGAAAAACTGTTTTTT.

The CDR3 DNA reads TGTGCCAACAGGGAACAGGATGGTGGCACAGATACGCAGTATTTT. As protein: CANREQDGGTDTQYF. The chain employs TRBV4-2 and TRBJ2-3, with D possibly matching TRBD1 (6 bases). V shed 10 bases and J shed 1 base, with 18 bases lying between them. This CDR3 spans 15 amino acids. The V gene's germline CDR1 is LGHNA and CDR2 YNFKEQ.

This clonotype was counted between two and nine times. CDR3 bases: TGTGCCAGCAGCCAAGATTCAGGGGGCGCTGGCTATGGCTACACCTTC. It specifies CASSQDSGGAGYGYTF. The chain links TRBV4-2 to TRBJ1-2, with 8 bases fitting TRBD1. The CDR3 spans 16 residues. V gave up 0 bases and J gave up 4 bases; unmatched junction bases: 7. Germline V gene lookup returns CDR1 LGHNA and CDR2 YNFKEQ.

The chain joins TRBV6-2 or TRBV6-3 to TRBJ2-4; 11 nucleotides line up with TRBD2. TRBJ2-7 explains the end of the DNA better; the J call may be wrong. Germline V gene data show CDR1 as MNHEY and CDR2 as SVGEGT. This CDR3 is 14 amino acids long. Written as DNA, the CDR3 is TGTGCCAGCAGTCCTAGCGGGAGGAAATACGAGCAGTACTTC. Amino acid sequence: CASSPSGRKYEQYF.

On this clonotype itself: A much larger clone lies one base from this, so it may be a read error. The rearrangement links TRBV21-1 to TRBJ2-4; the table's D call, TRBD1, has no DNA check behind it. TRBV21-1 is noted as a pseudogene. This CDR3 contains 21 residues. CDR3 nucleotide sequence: TGTGCCTGCAGCCGGCGTCGGGACAGCGTCACCAAGAATCTAGCCAAAAACATTCAGTACTTC. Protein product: CACSRRRDSVTKNLAKNIQYF.

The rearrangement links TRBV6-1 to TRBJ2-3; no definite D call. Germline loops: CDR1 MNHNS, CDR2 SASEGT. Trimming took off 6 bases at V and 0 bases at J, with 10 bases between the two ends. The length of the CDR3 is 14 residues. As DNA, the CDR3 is TGTGCCAGCAGATACCCCGGGAGCACAGATACGCAGTATTTT. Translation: CASRYPGSTDTQYF.

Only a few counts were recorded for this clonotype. The CDR3 here is CASSPSPRGRETDTQYF. The CDR3 nucleotides are TGCGCCAGCAGCCCTAGCCCCAGGGGGCGGGAGACAGATACGCAGTATTTT. V usage is TRBV4-3 and J usage is TRBJ2-3; a weak D match, TRBD1 (8 bases). Germline V lookup: CDR1 LGHNA, CDR2 YSLEER. The CDR3 covers 17 residues. V lost 4 bases and J lost 3, with 20 bases in between.

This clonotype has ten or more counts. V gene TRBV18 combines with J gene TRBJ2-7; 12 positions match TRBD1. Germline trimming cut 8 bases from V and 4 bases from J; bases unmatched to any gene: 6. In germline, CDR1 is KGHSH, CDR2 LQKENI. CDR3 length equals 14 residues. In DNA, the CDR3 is TGTGCCAGCAGCCCGGGACAGGGGGCGTACGAGCAGTACTTC. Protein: CASSPGQGAYEQYF.

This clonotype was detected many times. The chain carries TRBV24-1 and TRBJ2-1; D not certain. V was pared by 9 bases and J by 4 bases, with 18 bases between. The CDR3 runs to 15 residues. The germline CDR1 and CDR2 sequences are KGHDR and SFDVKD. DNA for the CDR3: TGTGCCACCTCCTCCGCTGGGGTGGCGTACAATGAGCAGTTCTTC. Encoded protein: CATSSAGVAYNEQFF.

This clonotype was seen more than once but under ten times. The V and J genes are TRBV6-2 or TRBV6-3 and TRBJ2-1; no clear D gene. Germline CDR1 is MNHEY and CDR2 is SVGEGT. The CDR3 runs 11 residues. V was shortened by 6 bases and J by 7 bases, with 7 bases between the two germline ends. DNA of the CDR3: TGTGCCAGCAGCCTTCAAAATGAGCAGTTCTTC. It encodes CASSLQNEQFF.

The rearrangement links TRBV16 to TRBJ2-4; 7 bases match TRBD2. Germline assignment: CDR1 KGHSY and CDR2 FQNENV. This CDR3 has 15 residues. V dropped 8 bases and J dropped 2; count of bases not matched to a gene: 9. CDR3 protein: CASGLADLTKNIQYF. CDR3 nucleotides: TGTGCCAGCGGCCTAGCGGACCTAACCAAAAACATTCAGTACTTC.

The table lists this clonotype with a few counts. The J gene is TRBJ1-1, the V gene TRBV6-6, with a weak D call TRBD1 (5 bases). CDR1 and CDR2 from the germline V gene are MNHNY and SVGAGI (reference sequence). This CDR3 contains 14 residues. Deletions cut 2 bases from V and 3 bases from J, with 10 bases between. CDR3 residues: CASSYLGGDTEAFF. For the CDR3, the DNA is TGTGCCAGCAGTTACCTGGGGGGGGACACTGAAGCTTTCTTT.

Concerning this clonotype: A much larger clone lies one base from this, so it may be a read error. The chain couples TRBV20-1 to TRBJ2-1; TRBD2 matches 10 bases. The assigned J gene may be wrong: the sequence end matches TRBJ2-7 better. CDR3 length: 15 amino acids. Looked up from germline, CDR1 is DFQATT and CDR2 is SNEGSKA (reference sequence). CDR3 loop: CSAPTSGKGYNEQYF. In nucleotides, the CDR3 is TGCAGTGCTCCTACTAGCGGGAAAGGATACAATGAGCAGTACTTC.

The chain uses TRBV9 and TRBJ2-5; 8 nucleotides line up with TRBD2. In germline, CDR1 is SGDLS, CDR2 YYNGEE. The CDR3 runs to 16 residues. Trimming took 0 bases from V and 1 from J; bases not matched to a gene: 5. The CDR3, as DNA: TGTGCCAGCAGCGTAGGGAGCGGGAGCCTCCAAGAGACCCAGTACTTC. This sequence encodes CASSVGSGSLQETQYF.

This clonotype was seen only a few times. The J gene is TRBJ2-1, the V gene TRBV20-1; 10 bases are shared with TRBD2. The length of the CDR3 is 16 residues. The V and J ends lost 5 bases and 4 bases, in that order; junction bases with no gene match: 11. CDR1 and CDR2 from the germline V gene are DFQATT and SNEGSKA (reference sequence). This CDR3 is CSAPPRASGSYNEQFF. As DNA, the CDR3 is TGCAGTGCTCCTCCCCGGGCTAGCGGGAGTTACAATGAGCAGTTCTTC.